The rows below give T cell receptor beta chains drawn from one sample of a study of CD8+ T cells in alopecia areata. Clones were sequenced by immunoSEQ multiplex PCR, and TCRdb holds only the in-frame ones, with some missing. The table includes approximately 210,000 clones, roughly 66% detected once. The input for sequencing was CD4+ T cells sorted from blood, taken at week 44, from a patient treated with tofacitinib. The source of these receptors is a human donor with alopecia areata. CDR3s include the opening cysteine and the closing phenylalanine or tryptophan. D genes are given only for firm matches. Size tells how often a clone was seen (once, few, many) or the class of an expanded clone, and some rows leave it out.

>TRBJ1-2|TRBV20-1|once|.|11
CSASAVDGYTF
TGCAGTGCCTCCGCGGTCGATGGCTACACCTTC
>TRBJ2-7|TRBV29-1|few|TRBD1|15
CSAQTGTGASYEQYF
TGCAGCGCCCAAACCGGGACAGGGGCCTCCTACGAGCAGTACTTC
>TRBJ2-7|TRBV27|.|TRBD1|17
CASTVITGTGGTGEQYF
TGTGCCAGCACCGTTATTACCGGGACAGGGGGGACCGGGGAGCAGTACTTC
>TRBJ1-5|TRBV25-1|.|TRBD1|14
CASSETGGGQPQHF
TGTGCCAGCAGTGAAACAGGGGGTGGTCAGCCCCAGCATTTT
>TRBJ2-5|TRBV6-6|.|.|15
CASSYRQGTRETQYF
TGTGCCAGCAGTTACCGGCAGGGCACTCGTGAGACCCAGTACTTC
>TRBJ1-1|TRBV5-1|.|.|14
CASSLKNLNTEAFF
TGCGCCAGCAGCTTGAAGAATCTGAACACTGAAGCTTTCTTT
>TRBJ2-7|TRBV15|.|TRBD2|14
CATSRATSGVEQYF
TGTGCCACCAGCAGAGCGACTAGCGGGGTCGAGCAGTACTTC
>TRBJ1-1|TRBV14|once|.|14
CASSPRGRGTEAFF
TGTGCCAGCAGCCCCAGGGGAAGGGGTACTGAAGCTTTCTTT
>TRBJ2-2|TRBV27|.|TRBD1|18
CASSLRRGQGASTGELFF
TGTGCCAGCAGTTTAAGAAGGGGACAGGGGGCTAGCACCGGGGAGCTGTTTTTT
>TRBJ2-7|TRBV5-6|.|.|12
CASSFQGYEQYF
TGTGCCAGCAGCTTTCAGGGTTACGAGCAGTACTTC
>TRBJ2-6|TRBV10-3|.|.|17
CAISGETVSSGANVLTF
TGTGCCATCAGTGGAGAGACTGTCAGCTCTGGGGCCAACGTCCTGACTTTC
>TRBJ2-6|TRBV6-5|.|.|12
CATLSGANVLTF
TGTGCCACCCTCTCTGGGGCCAACGTCCTGACTTTC
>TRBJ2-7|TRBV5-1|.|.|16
CASSLWNPRDPYEQYF
TGCGCCAGCAGCTTGTGGAATCCCCGGGACCCCTACGAGCAGTACTTC
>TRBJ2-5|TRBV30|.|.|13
CAWGLGLQETQYF
TGTGCCTGGGGGTTGGGGCTCCAAGAGACCCAGTACTTC
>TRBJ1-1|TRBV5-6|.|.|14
CASSLLQAKSEAFF
TGTGCCAGCAGCTTGCTCCAGGCTAAAAGTGAAGCTTTCTTT
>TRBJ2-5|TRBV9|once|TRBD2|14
CASSAGLQQETQYF
TGTGCCAGCAGCGCGGGACTACAACAAGAGACCCAGTACTTC
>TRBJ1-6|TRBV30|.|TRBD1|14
CAWRTGSYNSPLHF
TGTGCCTGGAGGACAGGGTCCTATAATTCACCCCTCCACTTT
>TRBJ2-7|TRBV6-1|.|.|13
CASRGTDTYEQYF
TGTGCCAGCAGAGGGACTGACACCTACGAGCAGTACTTC
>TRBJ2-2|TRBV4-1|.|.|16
CASSQDVGANTGELFF
TGCGCCAGCAGCCAAGATGTAGGGGCGAACACCGGGGAGCTGTTTTTT
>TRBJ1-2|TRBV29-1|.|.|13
CSVRSSSNYGYTF
TGCAGCGTTCGGTCCAGCTCAAACTATGGCTATACCTTC
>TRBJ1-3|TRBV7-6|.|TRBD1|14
CASSLQGAGNTIYF
TGTGCCAGCAGCTTACAGGGGGCTGGAAACACCATATATTTT
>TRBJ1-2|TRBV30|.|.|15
CAWSEWAAPAYGYTF
TGTGCCTGGAGTGAATGGGCAGCCCCCGCCTATGGCTACACCTTC
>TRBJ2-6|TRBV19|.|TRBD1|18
CASSDNRQGVSGANVLTF
TGTGCCAGTAGTGATAATCGACAGGGGGTGAGCGGGGCCAACGTCCTGACTTTC
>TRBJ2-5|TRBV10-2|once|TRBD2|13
CASSEGGGETQYF
TGCGCCAGCAGTGAGGGCGGGGGGGAGACCCAGTACTTC
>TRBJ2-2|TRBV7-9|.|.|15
CASSLIAANTGELFF
TGTGCCAGCAGCTTAATAGCGGCGAACACCGGGGAGCTGTTTTTT
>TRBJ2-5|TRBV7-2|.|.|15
CASSPGTAVQETQYF
TGTGCCAGCAGCCCCGGGACCGCTGTACAAGAGACCCAGTACTTC
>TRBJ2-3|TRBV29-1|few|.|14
CSVVGTPATDTQYF
TGCAGCGTTGTGGGGACCCCTGCTACAGATACGCAGTATTTT
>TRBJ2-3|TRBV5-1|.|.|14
CASSLFQGTDTQYF
TGCGCCAGCAGCTTGTTCCAGGGGACAGATACGCAGTATTTT
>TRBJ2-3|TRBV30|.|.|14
CAWMKRGARDTQYF
TGTGCCTGGATGAAACGAGGGGCGAGAGATACGCAGTATTTT
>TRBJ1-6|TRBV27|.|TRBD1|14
CASSTRDRYSPLHF
TGTGCCAGCAGTACCCGGGACAGGTATTCACCCCTCCACTTT
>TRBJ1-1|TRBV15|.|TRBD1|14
CATSTEGARPEAFF
TGTGCCACCAGCACGGAGGGGGCACGTCCTGAAGCTTTCTTT
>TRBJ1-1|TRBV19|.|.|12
CASSGAATEAFF
TGTGCCAGTAGTGGGGCAGCTACTGAAGCTTTCTTT
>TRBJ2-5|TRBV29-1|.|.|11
CSVERGITQYF
TGTAGCGTTGAAAGGGGGATAACCCAGTACTTC
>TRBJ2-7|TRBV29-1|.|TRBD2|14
CSVRTSLIGYEQYF
TGCAGCGTTCGGACTAGTTTAATAGGCTACGAGCAGTACTTC
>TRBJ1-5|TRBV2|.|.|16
CASSLENQGNNQPQHF
TGTGCCAGCAGCCTCGAGAATCAGGGGAACAATCAGCCCCAGCATTTT
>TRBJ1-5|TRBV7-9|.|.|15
CASSLGRDSNQPQHF
TGTGCCAGCAGCTTAGGAAGGGACAGCAATCAGCCCCAGCATTTT
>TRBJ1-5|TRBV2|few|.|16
CASRTEALIGNQPQHF
TGTGCCAGCAGGACGGAGGCTCTTATTGGCAATCAGCCCCAGCATTTT
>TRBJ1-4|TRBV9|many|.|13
CASSVEGRQKLFF
TGTGCCAGCAGCGTAGAAGGCCGCCAAAAACTGTTTTTT
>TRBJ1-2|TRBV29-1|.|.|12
CSASAGKDGYTF
TGCAGCGCCTCTGCGGGGAAGGATGGCTACACCTTC
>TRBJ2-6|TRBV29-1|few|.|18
CSTLGGGGGETGANVLTF
TGCAGCACCTTGGGAGGGGGCGGGGGAGAAACTGGGGCCAACGTCCTGACTTTC
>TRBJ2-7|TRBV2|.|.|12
CASSEDGYEQYF
TGTGCCAGCAGTGAAGACGGGTACGAGCAGTACTTC